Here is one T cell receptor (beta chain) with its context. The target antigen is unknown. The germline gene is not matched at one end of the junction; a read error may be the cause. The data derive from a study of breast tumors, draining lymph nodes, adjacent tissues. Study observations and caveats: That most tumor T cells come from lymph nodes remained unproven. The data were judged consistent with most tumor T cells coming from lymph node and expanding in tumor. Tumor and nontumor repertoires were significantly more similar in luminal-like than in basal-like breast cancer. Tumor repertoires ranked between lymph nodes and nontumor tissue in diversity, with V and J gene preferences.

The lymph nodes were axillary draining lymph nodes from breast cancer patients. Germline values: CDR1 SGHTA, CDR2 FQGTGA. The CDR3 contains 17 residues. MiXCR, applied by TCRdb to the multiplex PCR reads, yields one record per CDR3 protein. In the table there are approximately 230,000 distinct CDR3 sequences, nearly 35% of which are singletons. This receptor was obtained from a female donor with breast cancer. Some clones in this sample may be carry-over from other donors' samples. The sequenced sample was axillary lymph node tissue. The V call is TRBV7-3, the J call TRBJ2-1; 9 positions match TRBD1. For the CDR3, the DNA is TGCGCCAGCAGCCAAATGGGACAGGGTGCATCCTACAATGAGCAGTTCTTC. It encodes CASSQMGQGASYNEQFF.